The 31 T cell receptor beta chains given below trace back to one sample, sequenced in a study of cytomegalovirus exposure and HLA in healthy donors. With 60 Vbeta and 13 Jbeta primers, the PCR was carried out. Using immunoSEQ multiplex PCR, the repertoire was profiled, and TCRdb retains in-frame clones only, with some absent. The sample yields roughly 100,000 clones, roughly 66% seen once. The sample consisted of PBMCs. These receptors were obtained from a woman in her forties or fifties in good health and CMV-seronegative.

The chain uses TRBV27 and TRBJ1-1, with no clear D. Germline values: CDR1 MNHEY, CDR2 SMNVEV (reference sequence). The ends were cut back, 2 bases at V and 8 bases at J, with 15 bases in the middle. CDR3 size: 14 residues. Written as DNA, the CDR3 is TGTGCCAGCAGTTTACGGGGTCGGGCCCCGGAAGCTTTCTTT. It codes for CASSLRGRAPEAFF.

The rearrangement uses TRBV5-6 and TRBJ1-5; D is undetermined. The V end lost 3 bases, the J end lost 3 bases, and 4 bases lay between the germline ends. CDR1 SGHDT and CDR2 YYEEEE come from the germline V gene. The CDR3 spans 12 residues. As DNA, the CDR3 is TGTGCCAGCAGCTCCTACAATCAGCCCCAGCATTTT. Amino acid sequence: CASSSYNQPQHF.

In this sample, this clone turned up once. This chain uses TRBV5-1 with TRBJ2-3; tentative D call: TRBD2 (5 bases). V lost 4 bases and J lost 2, with 14 bases in between. Germline loops: CDR1 SGHRS, CDR2 YFSETQ. This CDR3 has 15 residues. The CDR3 sequence is CASSAYSALTDTQYF. The CDR3 bases are TGCGCCAGCAGCGCCTATAGCGCCCTCACAGATACGCAGTATTTT.

This clone has more than one count but fewer than ten. V and J are TRBV29-1 and TRBJ1-2; D uncertain. CDR1 and CDR2 (germline): SQVTM, ANQGSEA. This CDR3 spans 11 amino acids. With 6 bases removed from V and 8 bases from J, the gap between germline ends came to 13 bases. The CDR3 DNA reads as TGCAGCGTACTCTCGGAGCTGGGCTACACCTTC. Protein product: CSVLSELGYTF.

The chain links TRBV10-3 to TRBJ2-2; the D gene is possibly TRBD2 (5 bases). Trimming left V 0 bases short and J 1 base short, with 9 bases between. The germline gives CDR1 ENHRY, CDR2 SYGVKD. The CDR3 spans 16 residues. The DNA for the CDR3 is TGTGCCATCAGTGAGTCCGGAGGCTGGAACACCGGGGAGCTGTTTTTT. As protein: CAISESGGWNTGELFF.

This chain uses TRBV19 with TRBJ1-1; possibly TRBD1 for D (6 bases). Trimming removed 10 bases at V and 3 bases at J, with 12 bases between. Germline CDR1 is LNHDA and CDR2 is SQIVND (reference sequence). CDR3 length: 12 residues. CDR3 in DNA: TGTGCCACCAGGGGTTTATACACTGAAGCTTTCTTT. It codes for CATRGLYTEAFF.

The CDR3 sequence: CASNQGNSNQPQHF. Here the CDR3 DNA reads TGTGCCAGCAACCAGGGAAACAGCAATCAGCCCCAGCATTTT. The chain uses TRBV28 and TRBJ1-5; D perhaps matches TRBD1 (5 bases). CDR1 MDHEN and CDR2 SYDVKM come from the germline V gene. The CDR3 is 14 amino acids. With 7 bases removed from V and 1 base from J, the gap between germline ends came to 11 bases.

The J gene is TRBJ2-7, the V gene TRBV7-3; D is perhaps TRBD1 (6 bases). Germline loops: CDR1 SGHTA, CDR2 FQGTGA. The CDR3 contains 14 residues. Between the trimmed V and J ends, which lost 5 bases and 8 bases, there was a span of 19 bases. CDR3 in amino acids: CASSIDGGLGQQYF. In DNA form, the CDR3 reads TGTGCCAGCAGCATAGATGGGGGCTTGGGACAGCAGTACTTC.

J is TRBJ2-7 and V is TRBV5-1; 10 bases are shared with TRBD1. From germline, CDR1 is SGHRS and CDR2 YFSETQ. The V and J ends lost 0 bases and 6 bases, in that order; junction bases with no gene match: 6. This CDR3 is built from 15 residues. The CDR3 loop is CASSLAGQGRGEQYF. DNA for the CDR3: TGCGCCAGCAGCTTGGCGGGACAGGGGCGGGGCGAGCAGTACTTC.

A note on this clone: Relative to the germline gene, one junction end is altered; a read error may explain this. The rearrangement links TRBV6-5 to TRBJ2-1; D call uncertain. The CDR3 covers 13 residues. Per the germline V gene, CDR1 is MNHEY and CDR2 is SVGAGI. CDR3 protein: CASSYSIGRVRVF. CDR3 DNA sequence: TGTGCCAGCAGTTACTCGATCGGTCGGGTCCGCGTCTTC.

The chain employs TRBV2 and TRBJ2-4; TRBD1 matches at 7 bases. V shed 4 bases and J 5 bases; nucleotides not matched to a gene: 2. CDR1 and CDR2 (germline): SNHLY, FYNNEI. The CDR3 length is 13 residues. This chain's CDR3 is CASSVQGENIQYF. The CDR3 DNA sequence: TGTGCCAGCAGTGTTCAGGGGGAAAACATTCAGTACTTC. Full variable domain (outside the CDR3, taken from reference TRBV2 and TRBJ2-4): EPEVTQTPSHQVTQMGQEVILRCVPISNHLYFYWYRQILGQKVEFLVSFYNNEISEKSEIFDDQFSVERPDGSNFTLKIRSTKLEDSAMYFCASSVQGENIQYFGAGTRLSVL.

The chain combines TRBV6-5 with TRBJ1-1, with 7 nucleotides matching TRBD1. The CDR3 sequence is 15 residues long. V was pared by 2 bases and J by 0 bases, with 3 bases of the junction left unmatched. Germline-derived CDR1 and CDR2 are MNHEY and SVGAGI. CDR3 coding DNA: TGTGCCAGCAGTTACCTCACAGGGGTGAACACTGAAGCTTTCTTT. It encodes CASSYLTGVNTEAFF.

Note on this clone: Relative to the germline gene, one junction end is altered; a read error may explain this. The chain has TRBV4-1 and TRBJ2-1; 7 bases map to TRBD2. The CDR3 is 14 amino acids. Germline CDR1 MGHRA, CDR2 YSYEKL. As DNA, the CDR3 is TGCGCCAACAGCCATCTAGCGGAATACAATGAGCAGTTCTTC. It yields the protein CANSHLAEYNEQFF.

This clone was counted between two and nine times. The chain links TRBV5-1 to TRBJ2-5; 8 bases align to TRBD1. Per germline, CDR1 SGHRS and CDR2 YFSETQ. The CDR3 spans 15 residues. V lost 1 base to trimming and J lost 4 bases; unmatched junction nucleotides: 6. The DNA of the CDR3 is TGCGCCAGCAGCTTGTTCCAGGGGGCTGGAGAGACCCAGTACTTC. Residues: CASSLFQGAGETQYF.

In this sample, this clone turned up once. The V gene is TRBV28, the J gene TRBJ2-3; 7 nucleotides line up with TRBD1. This CDR3 has 15 residues. Looked up from germline, CDR1 is MDHEN and CDR2 is SYDVKM. V trimming: 2 bases; J trimming: 1 base; junction bases outside the gene matches: 3. The CDR3 here is CASSLPTGGTDTQYF. The CDR3, as DNA: TGTGCCAGCAGTTTACCTACAGGGGGCACAGATACGCAGTATTTT.

Note on this clone: The junction departs from the called germline gene at one end, perhaps through a read error. This chain's CDR3 is CASSLGPASTYNGQFF. In nucleotides, the CDR3 is TGTGCCAGCAGCTTAGGTCCTGCCAGTACGTACAATGGGCAGTTCTTC. The rearrangement links TRBV7-8 to TRBJ2-1; D is uncertain. The CDR3 contains 16 residues. CDR1 is SGHVS and CDR2 is FQNEAQ in the germline V gene.

This clone was observed once. The chain couples TRBV5-5 to TRBJ2-1, with 16 bases lining up with TRBD2. This CDR3 contains 16 residues. Germline loops: CDR1 SGHKS, CDR2 YYEKEE (reference sequence). With 4 bases clipped from V and 8 bases from J, the junction kept 6 bases outside the gene matches. Here the CDR3 DNA reads TGTGCCAGCAGCCCTGGGACTAGCGGGAGGGTTCATGAGCAGTTCTTC. The encoded protein is CASSPGTSGRVHEQFF.

The chain is built from TRBV6-5 and TRBJ1-3; D is ambiguous. The V end lost 0 bases, the J end lost 4 bases, and 13 bases lay between the germline ends. Germline CDR1 reads MNHEY; CDR2 reads SVGAGI. This CDR3 spans 16 amino acids. The CDR3 region is CASSYSRGTGGNTIYF. The CDR3 nucleotides read TGTGCCAGCAGTTACTCGCGGGGAACTGGCGGAAACACCATATATTTT.

The DNA for the CDR3 is TGTGCCAGCAGTCGACAGTTCGCTGGAAACACCATATATTTT. As protein: CASSRQFAGNTIYF. V gene TRBV6-1 combines with J gene TRBJ1-3; tentative D call: TRBD1 (5 bases). CDR1 is MNHNS, CDR2 SASEGT, per germline. The germline V and J ends were trimmed by 5 bases and 2 bases, with 10 bases remaining between them. This CDR3 comprises 14 residues.

This clone was observed a handful of times. The rearrangement links TRBV28 to TRBJ2-5; 7 bases match TRBD2. In germline, CDR1 is MDHEN, CDR2 SYDVKM. Trimming took 3 bases from V and 8 from J; bases not matched to a gene: 12. This CDR3 region has 15 residues. CDR3 in amino acids: CASSFWITSDRTQYF. CDR3 in DNA: TGTGCCAGCAGTTTTTGGATAACTAGCGATAGAACCCAGTACTTC.

The chain uses TRBV4-2 and TRBJ1-2; no definite D call. The length of the CDR3 is 16 residues. Germline V gives CDR1 LGHNA, CDR2 YNFKEQ. V was trimmed by 0 bases and J by 5 bases, leaving 16 bases between them. CDR3 sequence (DNA): TGTGCCAGCAGCCAAGATACTTGGACTTTTGGTTATGGCTACACCTTC. It is translated as CASSQDTWTFGYGYTF.

The chain joins TRBV4-1 to TRBJ1-6, with 7 bases aligning to TRBD1. J lost 6 bases, V lost 2 bases, and 4 bases had no gene match. The CDR3 runs 15 residues. Germline V gene data show CDR1 as MGHRA and CDR2 as YSYEKL. CDR3 residues: CASSQRRDSNSPLHF. The CDR3 DNA reads TGCGCCAGCAGCCAACGAAGGGACAGTAATTCACCCCTCCACTTT.

This clone was detected only a few times. The rearrangement joins TRBV7-9 to TRBJ1-1; possible D gene TRBD1, 6 bases. CDR1 is SEHNR, CDR2 FQNEAQ, per germline (reference sequence). Trimming took off 4 bases at V and 8 bases at J, with 20 bases between the two ends. This CDR3 region has 15 residues. The chain's CDR3 is CASSSTAGVGAEAFF. DNA of the CDR3: TGTGCCAGCAGCTCAACGGCAGGGGTTGGGGCAGAAGCTTTCTTT. Drawing the rest from reference TRBV7-9 and TRBJ1-1, the complete variable domain is DTGVSQNPRHKITKRGQNVTFRCDPISEHNRLYWYRQTLGQGPEFLTYFQNEAQLEKSRLLSDRFSAERPKGSFSTLEIQRTEQGDSAMYLCASSSTAGVGAEAFFGQGTRLTVV.

This sequence joins TRBV7-8 and TRBJ2-2; TRBD2 might be the D (5 bases). This CDR3 region has 17 residues. Deletions cut 3 bases from V and 2 bases from J, with 16 bases between. Germline V CDR1 and CDR2: SGHVS, FQNEAQ. The CDR3 nucleotides read TGTGCCAGCAGCTTTAGTGTCGGCGGACTCAACACCGGGGAGCTGTTTTTT. This codes for CASSFSVGGLNTGELFF.

This clone has just a few counts. This sequence is one base from a far larger clone and is likely a read error. The J gene is TRBJ2-3, the V gene TRBV6-4; 10 bases align to TRBD2. Per germline, CDR1 MRHNA and CDR2 SNTAGT. This CDR3 region has 17 residues. Losses at the gene ends were 0 bases for V and 7 bases for J; bases not matched to a gene: 10. The CDR3 DNA follows: TGTGCCAGCAGTGACTCCCCGTCAGCGGGGGGGAGAAATACGCAGTATTTT. Its protein is CASSDSPSAGGRNTQYF.

This clone was recorded a few times. The rearrangement links TRBV7-9 to TRBJ1-1, with TRBD1 matching over 7 bases. CDR3 length: 15 amino acids. Germline V CDR1 and CDR2: SEHNR, FQNEAQ (reference sequence). Trimming removed 3 bases from V and 4 bases from J; junction bases left unmatched: 8. In nucleotides, the CDR3 is TGTGCCAGCAGCTTGAGTAGGGGGCCCGGCACTGAAGCTTTCTTT. It encodes CASSLSRGPGTEAFF.

A single count supports this clone. The chain combines TRBV2 with TRBJ1-5; D ambiguous. Germline lookup yields CDR1 SNHLY and CDR2 FYNNEI. Trimming removed 7 bases at V and 4 bases at J, with 14 bases between. The CDR3 has 14 residues. The CDR3 here is CASNLGGLNQPQHF. The CDR3 nucleotides read TGTGCCAGCAACCTTGGAGGGTTAAATCAGCCCCAGCATTTT.

The rearrangement links TRBV10-3 to TRBJ2-5; 12 nucleotides agree with TRBD2. The ends lost 4 bases at V and 4 bases at J; junction bases unmatched: 1. Germline V gene sequence: CDR1 ENHRY, CDR2 SYGVKD. This CDR3 comprises 14 residues. CDR3 loop: CAISGGLAGETQYF. The CDR3 DNA is TGTGCCATCAGTGGGGGACTAGCGGGAGAGACCCAGTACTTC.

The chain combines TRBV27 with TRBJ2-5; a possible D gene is TRBD2 (5 bases). With 0 bases removed from V and 2 bases from J, the gap between germline ends came to 10 bases. The CDR3 has 15 residues. Germline CDR1 MNHEY, CDR2 SMNVEV (reference sequence). The CDR3 protein is CASSLSGLRQETQYF. CDR3 DNA: TGTGCCAGCAGTTTATCCGGACTGAGACAAGAGACCCAGTACTTC.

The chain recombines TRBV5-1 with TRBJ2-1, with D uncertain. The CDR3 is made up of 13 amino acids. Trimming took off 4 bases at V and 7 bases at J, with 12 bases between the two ends. Germline assignment: CDR1 SGHRS and CDR2 YFSETQ. The CDR3 DNA is TGCGCCAGCAGCGTCCTATCTAGAAATGAGCAGTTCTTC. Translating gives CASSVLSRNEQFF.

This clone was counted between two and nine times. The rearrangement joins TRBV11-3 to TRBJ1-4; 7 bases fit TRBD1. J gave up 7 bases and V 7 bases, and 3 bases lay outside the gene matches. Per the germline V gene, CDR1 is SGHNT and CDR2 is YENEEA. This CDR3 has 12 amino acids. The chain's CDR3 is CASTRTGEKLFF. The CDR3 bases are TGTGCCAGCACCAGGACAGGTGAAAAACTGTTTTTT.